These 5 T cell receptor beta chains were all obtained from the same sample, sequenced in a study of blood T cell repertoires in COVID-19. Clones were sequenced by immunoSEQ multiplex PCR, and TCRdb holds only the in-frame ones, with some missing. The table shows about 99,000 clones, with 79% occurring only once. The sample consisted of peripheral blood. These receptors came from a woman older than 75 with active or convalescent COVID-19.

The chain uses TRBV7-3 and TRBJ2-2, with D unclear. The CDR3 has 13 residues. Trimming shortened V by 3 bases and J by 6 bases, and 8 bases separated the two germline ends. Germline CDR1 is SGHTA and CDR2 is FQGTGA. The CDR3 loop reads CASSFTSPGELFF. The CDR3, as DNA: TGTGCCAGCAGCTTTACTTCCCCCGGGGAGCTGTTTTTT.

This rearrangement joins TRBV5-1 to TRBJ2-3; 8 bases line up with TRBD2. The CDR3 has 18 amino acids. V shed 0 bases, J shed 3 bases, and the junction held 12 bases outside the gene matches. Germline CDR1 is SGHRS and CDR2 is YFSETQ. The CDR3 loop is CASSLARTGRAGTDTQYF. The CDR3 coding sequence is TGCGCCAGCAGCTTGGCCCGGACCGGGAGGGCGGGTACAGATACGCAGTATTTT.

The CDR3 region has the DNA TGTGCCAGCAGCTTACTAGCGGGGAGCTACGAGCAGTACTTC. Translating it yields CASSLLAGSYEQYF. The V gene is TRBV7-9, the J gene TRBJ2-7; 9 bases agree with TRBD2. CDR1 is SEHNR, CDR2 FQNEAQ, per germline (reference sequence). V lost 2 bases and J lost 3; bases outside the gene matches: 2. This CDR3 spans 14 amino acids.

V is TRBV18 and J is TRBJ2-7; TRBD2 might be the D (6 bases). CDR3 length: 14 amino acids. The germline gives CDR1 KGHSH, CDR2 LQKENI. V was cut by 0 bases and J by 2 bases, with 8 bases left in between. CDR3 protein: CASSPPSGTYEQYF. Here the CDR3 DNA reads TGTGCCAGCTCACCACCTAGCGGAACCTACGAGCAGTACTTC. Full variable domain (outside the CDR3, taken from reference TRBV18 and TRBJ2-7): NAGVMQNPRHLVRRRGQEARLRCSPMKGHSHVYWYRQLPEEGLKFMVYLQKENIIDESGMPKERFSAEFPKEGPSILRIQQVVRGDSAAYFCASSPPSGTYEQYFGPGTRLTVT.

V usage is TRBV3-1 (or the pseudogene TRBV3-2) and J usage is TRBJ1-4; 9 nucleotides align to TRBD1. V lost 1 base, J lost 4 bases, and 1 base stayed unmatched. This CDR3 has 15 amino acids. Germline V lookup: CDR1 LGHDT, CDR2 YNNKEL (reference sequence). In DNA, the CDR3 is TGTGCCAGCAGCCAAGCGGGACAGGGTAATGAAAAACTGTTTTTT. It translates to CASSQAGQGNEKLFF.